These T cell receptor beta chains were read from a single sample in a study of blood T cell repertoires in COVID-19. Here immunoSEQ multiplex PCR was the method, and the copy in TCRdb shows in-frame clones only, minus some. The sample yields about 310,000 clones, around 90% seen once. Material: peripheral blood. The receptors derive from a man aged 65-85 years with acute or convalescent COVID-19. Each CDR3 is given with its conserved first and last residue. The D gene is left open where the match is weak. For some rows the clone size is stated as once, few or many, or as a class when expanded; others skip it.

V,size,D,J,CDR3,DNA
TRBV6-2/TRBV6-3,-,TRBD2,TRBJ2-7,CASSLTSGATYEQYF,TGTGCCAGCAGTCTCACTAGCGGGGCGACCTACGAGCAGTACTTC
TRBV10-3,-,-,TRBJ1-2,CAISDPALGGSSGYTF,TGTGCCATCAGTGACCCCGCCCTGGGAGGTAGCTCGGGCTACACCTTC
TRBV7-3,-,-,TRBJ2-2,CASSPGLPNTGELFF,TGTGCCAGCAGCCCGGGACTCCCGAACACCGGGGAGCTGTTTTTT
TRBV19,-,TRBD1,TRBJ2-7,CASSPGDRVVYEQYF,TGTGCCAGTAGTCCGGGGGACAGGGTAGTTTACGAGCAGTACTTC
TRBV3-1/TRBV3-2,-,-,TRBJ2-1,CASSQSLALNEQFF,TGTGCCAGCAGCCAAAGCCTAGCCCTCAATGAGCAGTTCTTC
TRBV7-2,-,-,TRBJ1-1,CASSLVAGVEAFF,TGTGCCAGCAGCTTAGTTGCAGGCGTTGAAGCTTTCTTT
TRBV7-2,-,-,TRBJ2-1,CASSLAGIYNEQFF,TGTGCCAGCAGCTTAGCGGGCATTTACAATGAGCAGTTCTTC
TRBV18,once,-,TRBJ2-5,CASSRTEIQETQYF,TGTGCCAGCTCACGCACAGAAATTCAAGAGACCCAGTACTTC
TRBV10-2,-,TRBD1,TRBJ1-6,CASSGQGTSPLHF,TGCGCCAGCAGTGGACAGGGGACCTCACCCCTCCACTTT
TRBV3-1/TRBV3-2,few,-,TRBJ2-2,CASSQIAGPGELFF,TGTGCCAGCAGCCAAATCGCGGGGCCCGGGGAGCTGTTTTTT
TRBV11-1,-,TRBD1,TRBJ2-7,CASSPPGQVSYEQYF,TGTGCCAGCAGCCCTCCGGGACAGGTCTCCTACGAGCAGTACTTC
TRBV9,-,TRBD1,TRBJ1-3,CASSVGPLPQGAGNTIYF,TGTGCCAGCAGCGTAGGCCCCCTGCCACAGGGGGCTGGAAACACCATATATTTT
TRBV19,-,-,TRBJ2-1,CASSIQVGGVHNEQFF,TGTGCCAGTAGTATTCAAGTAGGGGGGGTCCACAATGAGCAGTTCTTC
TRBV5-1,few,-,TRBJ2-5,CASSLYRTAQETQYF,TGCGCCAGCAGCTTGTACAGGACAGCGCAAGAGACCCAGTACTTC
TRBV3-1/TRBV3-2,-,-,TRBJ2-1,CASSVEGLGYEQFF,TGTGCCAGCAGCGTGGAGGGCCTCGGGTATGAGCAGTTCTTC
TRBV19,-,-,TRBJ1-1,CASTRGTYVTEAFF,TGTGCCAGTACTCGCGGGACTTACGTGACTGAAGCTTTCTTT
TRBV6-5,-,TRBD1,TRBJ1-1,CASSNFRTGNTEAFF,TGTGCCAGCAGTAATTTTAGGACAGGGAACACTGAAGCTTTCTTT